The 13 T cell receptor beta chains below were found in one sample sequenced in a study of T cells in Graves' hyperthyroidism and ophthalmopathy. RNA transcripts gave rise to amplified TCR beta CDR3 regions. The TCR CDR3 was amplified in a first-round RT-PCR using the HTBI primer set. TCRdb redid the calling of the multiplex PCR reads with MiXCR, one entry per CDR3 protein. The top ten clones hold more than 11% of a sample with 550,000 to 650,000 distinct CDR3 sequences, 14% of them seen once. Sequencing was carried out using blood. The origin of the receptors is a middle-aged woman with Graves' hyperthyroidism.

In this sample, this clonotype turned up a few times. A much larger clone sits a single nucleotide away, making a read error possible. J is TRBJ2-3 and V is TRBV12-3 or TRBV12-4, with D possibly matching TRBD1 (5 bases). Trimming removed 6 bases at V and 1 base at J, with 14 bases between. CDR3 size: 15 residues. This CDR3 reads CASSRRQWGTDTQYF. In DNA, the CDR3 is TGTGCCAGCAGCCGCCGACAGTGGGGCACAGATACGCAGTATTTT.

This clonotype was counted a single time. The chain couples TRBV2 to TRBJ2-3, with 9 nucleotides matching TRBD1. V lost 5 bases to trimming and J lost 3 bases; unmatched junction nucleotides: 6. The CDR3 has 15 amino acids. The germline gives CDR1 SNHLY, CDR2 FYNNEI. The CDR3 loop reads CASSTQGARTDTQYF. The CDR3 DNA reads as TGTGCCAGCAGTACACAGGGGGCGAGAACAGATACGCAGTATTTT.

This clonotype was picked up many times. V and J are TRBV18 and TRBJ2-1, with TRBD1 matching over 7 bases. This CDR3 has 17 residues. J gave up 3 bases and V 0 bases, and 8 bases lay outside the gene matches. Germline values: CDR1 KGHSH, CDR2 LQKENI. CDR3 nucleotides: TGTGCCAGCTCACCACCCCAGACAGGGTCTATCTACAATGAGCAGTTCTTC. It specifies CASSPPQTGSIYNEQFF.

This clonotype has ten or more counts. J is TRBJ2-1 and V is TRBV11-1; D is undetermined. Trimming removed 1 base at V and 0 bases at J, with 10 bases between. The CDR3 loop spans 16 amino acids. Germline lookup yields CDR1 SGHAT and CDR2 FQDESV (reference sequence). CDR3 residues: CASSLGGVSSYNEQFF. CDR3 bases: TGTGCCAGCAGCTTAGGAGGCGTTAGCTCCTACAATGAGCAGTTCTTC.

This clonotype was observed at least ten times. The chain joins TRBV11-3 to TRBJ2-5, with D unresolved. CDR1 is SGHNT and CDR2 is YENEEA in the germline V gene. V gave up 5 bases and J gave up 1 base, with 11 bases separating them. This CDR3 contains 14 residues. The CDR3 spells CASSPPRTQETQYF. The DNA of the CDR3 is TGTGCCAGCAGCCCCCCGCGAACCCAAGAGACCCAGTACTTC.

This clonotype occurred many times. The genes are TRBV12-3 or TRBV12-4 and TRBJ2-2; D remains unclear. Trimming removed 0 bases from V and 2 bases from J, with 13 bases in between. The CDR3 contains 17 residues. The DNA of the CDR3 is TGTGCCAGCAGTTTAGCGCCAGGCGGCTATAACACCGGGGAGCTGTTTTTT. Translating it yields CASSLAPGGYNTGELFF.

This clonotype was detected ten times or more. The gene calls are TRBV28 and TRBJ1-5; no reliable D call. V lost 6 bases to trimming and J lost 7 bases, with 10 bases between them. Germline V gene lookup returns CDR1 MDHEN and CDR2 SYDVKM. The CDR3 length is 12 residues. CDR3 sequence: CASRSGGQPQHF. CDR3 DNA sequence: TGTGCCAGCAGGTCAGGTGGGCAGCCCCAGCATTTT. Full variable domain (missing parts from reference TRBV28 and TRBJ1-5): DVKVTQSSRYLVKRTGEKVFLECVQDMDHENMFWYRQDPGLGLRLIYFSYDVKMKEKGDIPEGYSVSREKKERFSLILESASTNQTSMYLCASRSGGQPQHFGDGTRLSIL.

This clonotype was counted only a few times. This may be a read error, as it is one base from a much larger clone. The chain employs TRBV29-1 and TRBJ1-1; D is unclear. Germline CDR1 reads SQVTM; CDR2 reads ANQGSEA. The CDR3 length is 12 residues. The CDR3 reads CSVAERNTETFF. For the CDR3, the DNA is TGCAGCGTTGCGGAAAGGAACACTGAAACTTTCTTT.

This clonotype appeared once. A read error may account for a junction end that differs from germline. The rearrangement joins TRBV7-9 to TRBJ1-1; no firm D call. The CDR3 length is 12 residues. CDR1 and CDR2 (germline): SEHNR, FQNEAQ (reference sequence). The CDR3 loop reads CANSGMNTEAFF. The CDR3 nucleotides are TGTGCCAACAGCGGTATGAACACTGAAGCTTTCTTT.

At least ten counts were recorded for this clonotype. The rearrangement links TRBV6-5 to TRBJ2-1; a weak D match, TRBD2 (5 bases). The ends were cut back, 2 bases at V and 7 bases at J, with 18 bases in the middle. The CDR3 has 16 amino acids. Germline V gene sequence: CDR1 MNHEY, CDR2 SVGAGI. CDR3 loop: CASSYLSPGWNNEQFF. In nucleotides, the CDR3 is TGTGCCAGCAGTTACCTTTCGCCGGGATGGAATAATGAGCAGTTCTTC.

At least ten counts were recorded for this clonotype. V and J are TRBV2 and TRBJ1-2; TRBD1 might be the D (5 bases). V was pared by 5 bases and J by 8 bases, with 18 bases between. The CDR3 contains 14 residues. The germline CDR1 and CDR2 sequences are SNHLY and FYNNEI. The CDR3: CASSRLGGGGGYTF. CDR3 coding DNA: TGTGCCAGCAGTCGCTTAGGCGGGGGAGGAGGCTACACCTTC.

This clonotype was counted a few times. The chain links TRBV27 to TRBJ2-1; D is possibly TRBD1 or TRBD2 (5 bases each). Germline CDR1 is MNHEY and CDR2 is SMNVEV (reference sequence). The germline V and J ends were trimmed by 6 bases and 3 bases, with 9 bases remaining between them. This CDR3 is 13 amino acids long. This chain's CDR3 is CASSGALYNEQFF. The CDR3 nucleotides read TGTGCCAGCAGCGGGGCCCTCTACAATGAGCAGTTCTTC.

This clonotype was counted at least ten times. The chain is built from TRBV12-3 or TRBV12-4 and TRBJ2-1; no clear D. This CDR3 spans 11 amino acids. V lost 1 base and J lost 10, with 5 bases in between. CDR3 DNA sequence: TGTGCCAGCAGTTTAGATGGAGAGCAGTTCTTC. Translated, it gives CASSLDGEQFF.